This TCR beta chain was recovered during a study of beta chain features in type 1 diabetes. Study-wide points: For Type 1 diabetes patients, all four CD4+ subsets carried TCRB CDR3s that were moderately but significantly shorter.

Every isolated RNA sample was fully reverse transcribed, so sequencing captured expressed TCRB transcripts. Measured with immunoSEQ multiplex PCR; TCRdb has only the in-frame clones, and not every one. The profile covers about 99,000 clones, with approximately 30% appearing a single time and less than 0.65% taken by the ten largest. The CDR3 is 18 amino acids. Trimming shortened V by 1 base and J by 1 base, and 17 bases separated the two germline ends. Germline V gives CDR1 SGHTA, CDR2 FQGNSA. A note on this clone: Antigen unknown.

The chain recombines TRBV7-2 with TRBJ1-3; D gene ambiguous. Sequenced input: central memory CD4+ T cells from blood. The sequence was obtained from a woman aged 18 to 35 with type 1 diabetes. The CDR3 DNA reads TGTGCCAGCAGCTTAGGAGGCAGTGGGTGGTTGTCTGGAAACACCATATATTTT. It codes for CASSLGGSGWLSGNTIYF. Using reference TRBV7-2 and TRBJ1-3 for the parts outside the CDR3, the full variable domain is GAGVSQSPSNKVTEKGKDVELRCDPISGHTALYWYRQSLGQGLEFLIYFQGNSAPDKSGLPSDRFSAERTGGSVSTLTIQRTQQEDSAVYLCASSLGGSGWLSGNTIYFGEGSWLTVV.